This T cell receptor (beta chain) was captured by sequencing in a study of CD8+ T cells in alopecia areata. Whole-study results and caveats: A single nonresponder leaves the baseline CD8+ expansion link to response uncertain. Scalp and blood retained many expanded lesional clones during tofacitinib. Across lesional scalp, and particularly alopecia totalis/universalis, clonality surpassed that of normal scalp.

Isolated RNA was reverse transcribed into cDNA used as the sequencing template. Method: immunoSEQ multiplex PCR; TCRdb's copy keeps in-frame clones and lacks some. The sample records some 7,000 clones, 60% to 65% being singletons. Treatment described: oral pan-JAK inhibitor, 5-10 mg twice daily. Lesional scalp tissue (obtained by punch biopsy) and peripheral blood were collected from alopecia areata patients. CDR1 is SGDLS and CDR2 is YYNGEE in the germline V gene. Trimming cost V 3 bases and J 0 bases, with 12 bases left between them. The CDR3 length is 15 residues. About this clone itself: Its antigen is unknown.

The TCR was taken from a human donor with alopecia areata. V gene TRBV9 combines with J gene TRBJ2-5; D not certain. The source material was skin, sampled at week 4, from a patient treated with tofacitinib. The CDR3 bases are TGTGCCAGCAGCGGAGGCACACTCAACCAAGAGACCCAGTACTTC. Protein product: CASSGGTLNQETQYF.